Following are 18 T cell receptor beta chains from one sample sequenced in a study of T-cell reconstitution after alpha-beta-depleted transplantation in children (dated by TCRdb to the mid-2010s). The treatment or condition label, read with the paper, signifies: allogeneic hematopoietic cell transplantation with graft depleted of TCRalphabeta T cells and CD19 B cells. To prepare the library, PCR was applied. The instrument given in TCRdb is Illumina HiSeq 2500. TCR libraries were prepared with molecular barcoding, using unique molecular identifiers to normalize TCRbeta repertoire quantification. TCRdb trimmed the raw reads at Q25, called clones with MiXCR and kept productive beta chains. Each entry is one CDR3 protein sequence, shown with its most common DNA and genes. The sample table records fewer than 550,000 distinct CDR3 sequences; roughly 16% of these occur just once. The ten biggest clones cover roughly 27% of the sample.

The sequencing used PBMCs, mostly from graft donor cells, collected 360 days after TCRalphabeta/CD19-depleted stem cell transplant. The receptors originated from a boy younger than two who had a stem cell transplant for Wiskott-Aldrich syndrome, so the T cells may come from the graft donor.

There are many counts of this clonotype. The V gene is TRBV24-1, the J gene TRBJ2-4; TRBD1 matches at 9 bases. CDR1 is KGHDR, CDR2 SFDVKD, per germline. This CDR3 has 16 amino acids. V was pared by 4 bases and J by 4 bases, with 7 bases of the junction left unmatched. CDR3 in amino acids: CATSDSGQGSKNIQYF. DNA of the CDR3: TGTGCCACCAGTGACTCGGGACAGGGATCAAAAAACATTCAGTACTTC.

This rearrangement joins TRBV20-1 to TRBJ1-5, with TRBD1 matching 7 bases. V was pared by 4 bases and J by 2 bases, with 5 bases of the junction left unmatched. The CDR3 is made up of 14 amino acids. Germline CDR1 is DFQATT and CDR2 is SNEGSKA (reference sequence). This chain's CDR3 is CSATQTGGNQPQHF. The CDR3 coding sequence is TGCAGTGCTACCCAAACAGGGGGCAATCAGCCCCAGCATTTT.

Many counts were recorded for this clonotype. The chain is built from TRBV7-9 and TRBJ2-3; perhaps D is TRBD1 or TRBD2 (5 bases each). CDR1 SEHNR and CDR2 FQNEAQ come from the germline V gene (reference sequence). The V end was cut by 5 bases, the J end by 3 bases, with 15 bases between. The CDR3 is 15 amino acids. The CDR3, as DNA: TGTGCCAGCAGCCCCGCCGGGACCTTTACAGATACGCAGTATTTT. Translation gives CASSPAGTFTDTQYF. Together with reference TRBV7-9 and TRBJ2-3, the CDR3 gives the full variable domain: DTGVSQNPRHKITKRGQNVTFRCDPISEHNRLYWYRQTLGQGPEFLTYFQNEAQLEKSRLLSDRFSAERPKGSFSTLEIQRTEQGDSAMYLCASSPAGTFTDTQYFGPGTRLTVL.

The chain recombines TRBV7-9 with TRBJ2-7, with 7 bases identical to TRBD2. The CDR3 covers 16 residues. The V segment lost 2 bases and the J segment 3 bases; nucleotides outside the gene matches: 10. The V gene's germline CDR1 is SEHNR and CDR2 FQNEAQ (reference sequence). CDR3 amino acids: CASSLRDPGLHYEQYF. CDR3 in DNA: TGTGCCAGCAGCTTACGAGATCCGGGACTACACTACGAGCAGTACTTC.

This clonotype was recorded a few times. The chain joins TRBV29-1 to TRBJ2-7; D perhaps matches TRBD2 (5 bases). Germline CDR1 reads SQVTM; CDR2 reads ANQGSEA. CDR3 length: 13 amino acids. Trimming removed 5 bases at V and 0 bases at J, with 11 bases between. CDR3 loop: CSVRRPPSYEQYF. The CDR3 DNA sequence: TGCAGCGTTCGGAGGCCCCCCTCCTACGAGCAGTACTTC.

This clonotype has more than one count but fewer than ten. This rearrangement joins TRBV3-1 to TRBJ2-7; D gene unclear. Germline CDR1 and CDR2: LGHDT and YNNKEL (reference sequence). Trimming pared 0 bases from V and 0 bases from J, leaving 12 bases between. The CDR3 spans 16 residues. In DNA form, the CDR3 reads TGTGCCAGCAGCCAAGATAACACAACTTCCTCCTACGAGCAGTACTTC. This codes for CASSQDNTTSSYEQYF.

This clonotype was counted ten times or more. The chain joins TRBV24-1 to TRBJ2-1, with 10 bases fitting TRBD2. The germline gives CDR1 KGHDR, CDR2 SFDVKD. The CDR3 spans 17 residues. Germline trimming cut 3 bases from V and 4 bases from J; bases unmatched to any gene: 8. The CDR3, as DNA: TGTGCCACCAGTGATCAACGGCGACTAGCGGGTTACAATGAGCAGTTCTTC. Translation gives CATSDQRRLAGYNEQFF.

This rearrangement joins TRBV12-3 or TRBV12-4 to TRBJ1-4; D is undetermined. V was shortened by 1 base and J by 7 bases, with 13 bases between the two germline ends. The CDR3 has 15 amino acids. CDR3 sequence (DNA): TGTGCCAGCAGTTTAGGGCAGACTAAGGGTGAAAAACTGTTTTTT. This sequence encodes CASSLGQTKGEKLFF.

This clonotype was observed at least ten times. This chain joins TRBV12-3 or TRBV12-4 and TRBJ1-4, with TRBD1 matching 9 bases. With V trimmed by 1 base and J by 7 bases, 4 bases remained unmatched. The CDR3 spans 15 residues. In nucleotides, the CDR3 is TGTGCCAGCAGTTTAGGGGACAGGGTATCTGAAAAACTGTTTTTT. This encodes CASSLGDRVSEKLFF.

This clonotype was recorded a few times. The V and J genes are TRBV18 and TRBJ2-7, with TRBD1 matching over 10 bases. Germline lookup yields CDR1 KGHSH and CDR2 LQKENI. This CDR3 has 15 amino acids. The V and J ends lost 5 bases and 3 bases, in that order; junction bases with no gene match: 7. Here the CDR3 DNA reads TGTGCCAGCTCATCGAAGGGACAGGGGAGCTACGAGCAGTACTTC. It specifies CASSSKGQGSYEQYF. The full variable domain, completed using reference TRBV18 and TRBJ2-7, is NAGVMQNPRHLVRRRGQEARLRCSPMKGHSHVYWYRQLPEEGLKFMVYLQKENIIDESGMPKERFSAEFPKEGPSILRIQQVVRGDSAAYFCASSSKGQGSYEQYFGPGTRLTVT.

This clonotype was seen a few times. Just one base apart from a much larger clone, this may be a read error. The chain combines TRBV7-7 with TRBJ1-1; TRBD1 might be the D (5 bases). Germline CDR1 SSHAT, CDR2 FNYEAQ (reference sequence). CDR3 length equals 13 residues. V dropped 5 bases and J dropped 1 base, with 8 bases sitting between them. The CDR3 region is CASSRQRNTEAFF. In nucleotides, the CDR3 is TGTGCCAGCAGCCGACAGAGGAACACTGAAGCTTTCTTT.

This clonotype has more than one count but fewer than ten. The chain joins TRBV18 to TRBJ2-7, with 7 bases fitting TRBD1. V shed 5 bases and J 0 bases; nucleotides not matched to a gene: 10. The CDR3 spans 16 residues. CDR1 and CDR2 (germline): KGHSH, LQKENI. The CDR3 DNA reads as TGTGCCAGCTCAGGCCCCCGGGGACAGCCCTCCTACGAGCAGTACTTC. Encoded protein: CASSGPRGQPSYEQYF.

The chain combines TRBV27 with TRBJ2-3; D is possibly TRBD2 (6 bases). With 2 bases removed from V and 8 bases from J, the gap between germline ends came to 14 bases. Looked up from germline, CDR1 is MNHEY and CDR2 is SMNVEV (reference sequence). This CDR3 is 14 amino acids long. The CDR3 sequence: CASSLAAGLGTQYF. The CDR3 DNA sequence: TGTGCCAGCAGTTTAGCTGCGGGGTTGGGTACGCAGTATTTT.

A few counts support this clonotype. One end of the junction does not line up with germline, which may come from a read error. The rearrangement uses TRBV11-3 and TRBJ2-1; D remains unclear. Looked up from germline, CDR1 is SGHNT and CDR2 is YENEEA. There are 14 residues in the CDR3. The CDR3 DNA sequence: TGTGCCAGCAGTTTAGAAGCCCTCTACAATGAGCAGTTCTTC. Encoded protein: CASSLEALYNEQFF.

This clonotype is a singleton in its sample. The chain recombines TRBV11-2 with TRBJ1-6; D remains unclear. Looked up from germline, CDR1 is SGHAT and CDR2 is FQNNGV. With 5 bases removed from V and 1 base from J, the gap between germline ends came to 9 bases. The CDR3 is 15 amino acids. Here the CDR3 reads CASSVGISYNSPLHF. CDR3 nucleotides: TGTGCCAGCAGCGTCGGTATTTCCTATAATTCACCCCTCCACTTT.

CDR3 in amino acids: CASSVGLAVLKTQYF. CDR3 bases: TGTGCCAGCAGCGTGGGACTAGCGGTATTGAAGACCCAGTACTTC. The chain has TRBV7-2 and TRBJ2-5; TRBD2 aligns across 11 bases. Trimming cost V 5 bases and J 6 bases; bases outside gene matches: 8. The germline gives CDR1 SGHTA, CDR2 FQGNSA. CDR3 length: 15 residues.

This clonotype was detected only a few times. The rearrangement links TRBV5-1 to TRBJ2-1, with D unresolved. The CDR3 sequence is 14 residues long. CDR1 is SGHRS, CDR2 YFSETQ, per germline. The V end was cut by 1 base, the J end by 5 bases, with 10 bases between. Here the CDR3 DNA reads TGCGCCAGCAGCTTGTTCGATCAGAACAATGAGCAGTTCTTC. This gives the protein CASSLFDQNNEQFF.

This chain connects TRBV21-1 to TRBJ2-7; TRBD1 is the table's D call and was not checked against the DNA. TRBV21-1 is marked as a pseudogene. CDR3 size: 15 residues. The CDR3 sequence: CASSKVPDRDLEQYF. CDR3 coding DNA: TGTGCCAGCAGCAAAGTCCCGGACAGGGACCTCGAGCAGTACTTC.